This TCR beta chain was profiled in a study of cytomegalovirus exposure and HLA in healthy donors. PCR primers comprised 60 Vbeta and 13 Jbeta primers. The repertoire was sequenced with immunoSEQ multiplex PCR; TCRdb's copy has only in-frame clones and lacks some. The table includes over 150,000 clones, roughly 82% detected once. The germline V gene has CDR1 SGDLS and CDR2 YYNGEE. The CDR3 contains 14 residues. Trimming left V 0 bases short and J 3 bases short, with 7 bases between. This sequence was found in a man aged 50 to 59 in good health and CMV-seropositive. This sequence joins TRBV9 and TRBJ1-5, with no clear D. The specimen was PBMCs. CDR3: CASSVATDNQPQHF. As DNA, the CDR3 is TGTGCCAGCAGCGTAGCAACAGACAATCAGCCCCAGCATTTT.